This TCR beta chain was found in a study of shared clonotypes between healthy human individuals. Method: immunoSEQ multiplex PCR; TCRdb's copy keeps in-frame clones and lacks some. The repertoire holds about 800,000 clones, with roughly 96% as singletons. CD45RO-negative CD8 cells positively selected for CCR7 made up the naive population, which excluded terminally differentiated effector memory CD45RA+ cells. Germline V gene data show CDR1 as MNHEY and CDR2 as SMNVEV (reference sequence). This CDR3 has 16 residues. V dropped 4 bases and J dropped 4 bases, with 20 bases sitting between them. This clone came up once.

This TCR derives from a man aged 25-45 years in good health. This chain connects TRBV27 to TRBJ2-7; TRBD1 is a possible D gene (6 bases). Input material: naive CD8+ T cells sorted from blood. The CDR3 sequence is CASSSQGQQGLYEQYF. The CDR3 DNA sequence: TGTGCCAGCAGTTCGCAAGGACAGCAGGGGTTATACGAGCAGTACTTC.